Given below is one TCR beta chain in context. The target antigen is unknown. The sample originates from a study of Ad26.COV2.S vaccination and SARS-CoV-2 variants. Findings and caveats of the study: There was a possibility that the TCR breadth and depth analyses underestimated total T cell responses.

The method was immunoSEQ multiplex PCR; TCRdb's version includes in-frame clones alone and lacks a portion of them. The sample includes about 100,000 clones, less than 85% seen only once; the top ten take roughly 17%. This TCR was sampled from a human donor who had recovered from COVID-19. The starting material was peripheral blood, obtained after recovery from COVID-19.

The CDR3 reads CASSLTGHGANVLTF. CDR3 bases: TGCGCCAGCAGCTTGACCGGGCATGGGGCCAACGTCCTGACTTTC. V gene TRBV5-1 combines with J gene TRBJ2-6; D ambiguous. V was cut by 1 base and J by 3 bases, with 8 bases left in between. The CDR3 spans 15 residues. Germline CDR1 and CDR2: SGHRS and YFSETQ.